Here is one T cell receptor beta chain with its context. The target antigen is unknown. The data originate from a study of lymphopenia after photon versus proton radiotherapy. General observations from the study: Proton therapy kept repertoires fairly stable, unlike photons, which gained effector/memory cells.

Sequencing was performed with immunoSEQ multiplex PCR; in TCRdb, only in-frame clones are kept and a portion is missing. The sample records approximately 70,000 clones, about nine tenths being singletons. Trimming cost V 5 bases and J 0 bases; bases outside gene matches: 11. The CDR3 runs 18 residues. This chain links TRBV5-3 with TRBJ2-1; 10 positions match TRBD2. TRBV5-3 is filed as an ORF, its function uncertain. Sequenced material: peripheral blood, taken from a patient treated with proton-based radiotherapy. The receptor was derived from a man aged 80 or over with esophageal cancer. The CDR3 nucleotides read TGTGCCAGAAGGGGGGATACTAGCGGGAAAAGCTCCTACAATGAGCAGTTCTTC. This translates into CARRGDTSGKSSYNEQFF.